One and the same sample provided the 18 T cell receptor beta chains below, sequenced in a study of patients and donors after allogeneic stem cell transplantation. In TCRdb, the RT-PCR reads were re-called with MiXCR into one record per CDR3 protein. The data show some 960,000 distinct CDR3 sequences, 15% to 20% seen once. Sequencing used blood, either unsorted or a sorted T cell fraction (not recorded which). All receptors derive from a human donor who was either an allogeneic HSCT recipient or a stem cell or donor lymphocyte infusion donor (not recorded which). It is not recorded whose cells these are; they may come from a transplant donor.

This clonotype was observed once. The chain recombines TRBV12-3 or TRBV12-4 with TRBJ1-6; possible D gene TRBD1, 6 bases. CDR3 length: 15 amino acids. V was trimmed by 5 bases and J by 9 bases, leaving 17 bases between them. The CDR3 loop reads CASSTQGGGFSPLHF. CDR3 nucleotide sequence: TGTGCCAGCAGTACCCAGGGAGGGGGTTTTTCACCCCTCCACTTT.

The V call is TRBV4-2, the J call TRBJ1-5; D possibly corresponds to TRBD1 (6 bases). V was cut by 5 bases and J by 5 bases, with 16 bases left in between. CDR1 and CDR2 from the germline V gene are LGHNA and YNFKEQ. This CDR3 spans 15 amino acids. This CDR3 reads CASSIGGAGDQPQHF. The CDR3 nucleotides read TGTGCCAGCAGCATCGGGGGGGCAGGGGATCAGCCCCAGCATTTT.

The sample holds a few counts of this clonotype. The chain joins TRBV16 to TRBJ2-7; D is uncertain. The germline CDR1 and CDR2 sequences are KGHSY and FQNENV. The germline V and J ends were trimmed by 1 base and 5 bases, with 9 bases remaining between them. This CDR3 is 13 amino acids long. This CDR3 reads CASSQFGGNEQYF. In DNA, the CDR3 is TGTGCCAGCAGCCAATTCGGTGGCAACGAGCAGTACTTC.

This clonotype was observed a handful of times. The rearrangement uses TRBV7-3 and TRBJ1-1; no definite D call. V gave up 5 bases and J gave up 4 bases, with 11 bases separating them. Germline assignment: CDR1 SGHTA and CDR2 FQGTGA. The CDR3 contains 13 residues. DNA for the CDR3: TGTGCCAGCAGCGTCAAGCGGGGCACTGAAGCTTTCTTT. This gives the protein CASSVKRGTEAFF.

In this sample, this clonotype turned up a few times. The chain has TRBV7-8 and TRBJ1-2; perhaps TRBD1 as D (5 bases). In germline, CDR1 is SGHVS, CDR2 FQNEAQ. CDR3 length: 15 amino acids. V lost 5 bases, J lost 4 bases, and 17 bases lay in between. CDR3 residues: CASSPSGGASYGYTF. Written as DNA, the CDR3 is TGTGCCAGCAGCCCCTCCGGCGGGGCCAGCTATGGCTACACCTTC.

The V call is TRBV7-2, the J call TRBJ2-1; D remains ambiguous. With 4 bases removed from V and 0 bases from J, the gap between germline ends came to 16 bases. The CDR3 runs to 17 residues. The V gene's germline CDR1 is SGHTA and CDR2 FQGNSA. CDR3 nucleotide sequence: TGTGCCAGCAGCTCCGCCCCGGACGAGAGCTCCTACAATGAGCAGTTCTTC. Amino acid sequence: CASSSAPDESSYNEQFF. The full variable domain, rest sourced from reference TRBV7-2 and TRBJ2-1, is GAGVSQSPSNKVTEKGKDVELRCDPISGHTALYWYRQSLGQGLEFLIYFQGNSAPDKSGLPSDRFSAERTGGSVSTLTIQRTQQEDSAVYLCASSSAPDESSYNEQFFGPGTRLTVL.

The sample holds a few counts of this clonotype. The rearrangement joins TRBV11-1 to TRBJ2-1; 7 bases fit TRBD2. Germline trimming cut 5 bases from V and 6 bases from J; bases unmatched to any gene: 10. Germline V lookup: CDR1 SGHAT, CDR2 FQDESV (reference sequence). This CDR3 has 15 residues. The CDR3 here is CASSARDYLGNEQFF. The CDR3 coding sequence is TGTGCCAGCAGCGCTCGGGACTATTTAGGCAATGAGCAGTTCTTC.

The V call is TRBV6-5, the J call TRBJ2-4; D unresolved. Germline CDR1 and CDR2: MNHEY and SVGAGI. Trimming removed 2 bases at V and 0 bases at J, with 8 bases between. The CDR3 runs to 15 residues. CDR3 DNA sequence: TGTGCCAGCAGTTACAATTCCTTAGCCAAAAACATTCAGTACTTC. Its protein product is CASSYNSLAKNIQYF.

This clonotype was counted only a few times. This sequence joins TRBV5-1 and TRBJ1-2; D may be TRBD1 (5 bases). Germline V gives CDR1 SGHRS, CDR2 YFSETQ. CDR3 size: 13 residues. The V gene lost 3 bases and the J gene lost 8 bases, with 14 bases spanning the gap. The CDR3 DNA follows: TGCGCCAGCAGCTACGGAGGGGAGCAGGGCTACACCTTC. It yields the protein CASSYGGEQGYTF.

This clonotype was detected only a few times. V and J are TRBV4-1 and TRBJ2-2; TRBD2 aligns across 11 bases. Germline V gene sequence: CDR1 MGHRA, CDR2 YSYEKL. The CDR3 covers 16 residues. V lost 6 bases to trimming and J lost 7 bases; unmatched junction nucleotides: 10. The CDR3 here is CASRLVAGGRGGELFF. CDR3 in DNA: TGCGCCAGCAGGCTGGTAGCGGGAGGGCGAGGCGGGGAGCTGTTTTTT.

This clonotype occurred once. V usage is TRBV5-1 and J usage is TRBJ2-7, with D tentatively TRBD2 (5 bases). With 0 bases removed from V and 8 bases from J, the gap between germline ends came to 9 bases. The germline V gene encodes CDR1 SGHRS and CDR2 YFSETQ. The CDR3 has 12 residues. The CDR3: CASSLATGKQYF. The CDR3 DNA sequence: TGCGCCAGCAGCTTGGCCACGGGGAAGCAGTACTTC.

This clonotype has just a few counts. This chain connects TRBV4-2 to TRBJ2-1, with D unclear. Trimming removed 2 bases from V and 7 bases from J, with 12 bases in between. Germline values: CDR1 LGHNA, CDR2 YNFKEQ. The CDR3 spans 14 residues. CDR3 DNA sequence: TGTGCCAGCAGCCAAACCCCGGGTGGAAATGAGCAGTTCTTC. This translates into CASSQTPGGNEQFF.

This chain uses TRBV28 with TRBJ2-7, with a possible D match to TRBD2 (5 bases). V was shortened by 0 bases and J by 0 bases, with 12 bases between the two germline ends. The CDR3 extends over 16 amino acids. CDR1 and CDR2 from the germline V gene are MDHEN and SYDVKM. The chain's CDR3 is CASSLWDFGLSYEQYF. CDR3 DNA sequence: TGTGCCAGCAGTTTATGGGACTTCGGCCTCTCCTACGAGCAGTACTTC.

This clonotype came up many times. This rearrangement joins TRBV29-1 to TRBJ1-1, with a weak D call TRBD1 (5 bases). The V gene lost 6 bases and the J gene lost 6 bases, with 17 bases spanning the gap. CDR1 and CDR2 from the germline V gene are SQVTM and ANQGSEA. The CDR3 runs to 13 residues. The DNA of the CDR3 is TGCAGCGTGCCCGGGACGGTGACCGCTGAAGCTTTCTTT. It is translated as CSVPGTVTAEAFF.

J is TRBJ2-1 and V is TRBV9; TRBD1 is a possible D gene (6 bases). Germline V lookup: CDR1 SGDLS, CDR2 YYNGEE. CDR3 size: 16 residues. Trimming removed 3 bases from V and 4 bases from J, with 17 bases in between. The CDR3 sequence: CASSGPRQVIYNEQFF. The CDR3, as DNA: TGTGCCAGCAGCGGCCCCCGACAGGTGATTTACAATGAGCAGTTCTTC.

This clonotype was recorded a few times. The chain uses TRBV6-1 and TRBJ2-4; 7 bases are a match to TRBD1. This CDR3 region has 19 residues. Germline values: CDR1 MNHNS, CDR2 SASEGT. V shed 6 bases and J 0 bases; nucleotides not matched to a gene: 17. The DNA for the CDR3 is TGTGCCAGCAGAACCTTTGGTGGGACAGAAGTTTTAGCCAAAAACATTCAGTACTTC. Translation gives CASRTFGGTEVLAKNIQYF.

The sample holds a few counts of this clonotype. The chain is built from TRBV7-9 and TRBJ1-6, with a weak D call TRBD1 (5 bases). CDR1 and CDR2 (germline): SEHNR, FQNEAQ (reference sequence). The length of the CDR3 is 13 residues. V dropped 9 bases and J dropped 9 bases, with 15 bases sitting between them. The CDR3 DNA follows: TGTGCCAGTGACGGGGGTGACGGTTCACCCCTCCACTTT. Its translation: CASDGGDGSPLHF.

V is TRBV9 and J is TRBJ2-7; 10 bases match TRBD2. The length of the CDR3 is 15 residues. With 4 bases clipped from V and 5 bases from J, the junction kept 9 bases outside the gene matches. Germline CDR1 SGDLS, CDR2 YYNGEE. The CDR3 DNA is TGTGCCAGCAGCCCGATCGGGACTAGCGTCCACGAGCAGTACTTC. Amino acids: CASSPIGTSVHEQYF.